This T cell receptor (beta chain) was observed in a study of shared clonotypes between healthy human individuals. Study-wide results and caveats: Relative to memory subsets, naive subsets generally showed larger estimated richness.

Clones were read by immunoSEQ multiplex PCR, and TCRdb kept only the in-frame ones, dropping some. The sample includes a few hundred thousand clones, 95% to 98% of them seen just once. With respect to this clone: Its cognate antigen is unknown.

In the CD4+ fraction, cells were divided into CD45RA+ naive and CD45RA-negative memory subsets. This TCR was recovered from a woman under 40 in good health. Input material: naive CD4+ T cells sorted from blood. Regarding subset: CD45RA+ positively selected.

The CDR3 bases are TGTGCCAGCAGGTTTAACAATGAGCAGTTCTTC. Protein sequence: CASRFNNEQFF. This chain joins TRBV5-4 and TRBJ2-1; D not resolved. Looked up from germline, CDR1 is SGHNT and CDR2 is YYREEE (reference sequence). The length of the CDR3 is 11 residues. V lost 5 bases to trimming and J lost 5 bases, with 5 bases between them.